These T cell receptor beta chains were read from a single sample in a study of beta chain features in type 1 diabetes. The repertoire was sequenced with immunoSEQ multiplex PCR; TCRdb's copy has only in-frame clones and lacks some. Of under 450,000 clones detected, more than 13% appear once; the ten largest clones hold approximately 0.019%. The sample consisted of naive CD4+ T cells from blood. The receptors were gathered from a woman between 18 and 29 years old in good health. The CDR3 runs from the conserved cysteine through the conserved F or W. A D gene is named only where the DNA matches it firmly. The size entry is marked missing in some rows and otherwise reads once, few, many or a size class.

>TRBJ2-1|-|TRBV7-3|-
CASSSPLRNEQFF
TGTGCCAGCAGCTCCCCCTTGCGCAATGAGCAGTTCTTC
>TRBJ2-7|TRBD1|TRBV28|few
CASSLSVGTGRHEQYF
TGTGCCAGCAGTTTATCCGTCGGGACAGGGCGCCACGAGCAGTACTTC
>TRBJ2-1|TRBD2|TRBV9|few
CASSFQTSGGEQFF
TGTGCCAGCAGCTTTCAGACTAGCGGGGGTGAGCAGTTCTTC
>TRBJ2-7|-|TRBV7-9|-
CASRPGQQSSYEQYF
TGTGCCAGCAGGCCCGGACAGCAAAGCTCCTACGAGCAGTACTTC
>TRBJ2-1|TRBD2|TRBV28|-
CASSLVVAGGHNEQFF
TGTGCCAGCAGTTTAGTAGTGGCGGGAGGACACAATGAGCAGTTCTTC
>TRBJ2-1|-|TRBV29-1|few
CSVERGRDNEQFF
TGCAGCGTTGAGAGAGGCAGAGACAATGAGCAGTTCTTC
>TRBJ1-2|TRBD1|TRBV27|few
CASSQTGGPNYGYTF
TGTGCCAGCAGTCAAACAGGGGGCCCGAACTATGGCTACACCTTC
>TRBJ2-3|TRBD2|TRBV7-9|-
CASSLGLAGPPDTQYF
TGTGCCAGCAGCTTGGGTCTAGCGGGACCCCCAGATACGCAGTATTTT
>TRBJ2-6|TRBD1|TRBV6-5|few
CASSRDSSGANVLTF
TGTGCCAGCAGTCGGGACAGCTCTGGGGCCAACGTCCTGACTTTC
>TRBJ1-1|TRBD1|TRBV15|few
CATGQGLNTEAFF
TGTGCCACCGGACAGGGATTGAACACTGAAGCTTTCTTT
>TRBJ2-3|-|TRBV11-2|few
CASSSDWGVPSTDTQYF
TGTGCCAGCAGCTCCGATTGGGGAGTCCCTAGCACAGATACGCAGTATTTT
>TRBJ2-6|TRBD1|TRBV4-3|-
CASSQDRSDSGANVLTF
TGCGCCAGCAGCCAGGACAGGTCTGACTCTGGGGCCAACGTCCTGACTTTC